One sample yielded the 31 T cell receptor beta chains listed below, sequenced in a study of regulatory T cells in long-lasting Graves disease. As for time point: newly diagnosed GD, antithyroid drugs for less than 3 months. The TCR library was prepared using RNA isolated from PBMCs. Researchers made TCR beta libraries by using iRepertoire HTBI primers and running Arm-PCR on CDR3 regions. TCRdb ran MiXCR on the multiplex PCR reads and lists one entry per CDR3 protein. The table records around 330,000 distinct CDR3 sequences, about 20% of them present only once. The material was peripheral blood mononuclear cells (PBMCs), obtained at new diagnosis, from a patient treated with antithyroid drugs. The receptors shown here come from a female donor with Graves disease.

The V call is TRBV7-2, the J call TRBJ2-3; 9 positions agree with TRBD1. CDR1 is SGHTA and CDR2 is FQGNSA in the germline V gene. The CDR3 loop spans 15 amino acids. With 6 bases clipped from V and 2 bases from J, the junction kept 6 bases outside the gene matches. The CDR3 bases are TGTGCCAGCAGTTCGACAGGGGGGCCCACAGATACGCAGTATTTT. Its translation is CASSSTGGPTDTQYF.

This clonotype has a count of ten or more. The chain recombines TRBV3-1 with TRBJ2-7, with D maybe TRBD2 (6 bases). Germline V gene lookup returns CDR1 LGHDT and CDR2 YNNKEL (reference sequence). This CDR3 has 21 amino acids. The ends were cut back, 0 bases at V and 4 bases at J, with 31 bases in the middle. CDR3 sequence: CASSQDQPERSGRVLGYEQYF. CDR3 DNA sequence: TGTGCCAGCAGCCAAGATCAACCCGAAAGGAGCGGGCGGGTCCTTGGGTACGAGCAGTACTTC.

This clonotype was seen many times. Here the CDR3 reads CASRRAEYYEQYF. CDR3 bases: TGCGCCAGCAGGCGGGCAGAATACTACGAGCAGTACTTC. The V and J genes are TRBV5-1 and TRBJ2-7; possibly TRBD2 for D (5 bases). There are 13 residues in the CDR3. V lost 5 bases and J lost 3, with 12 bases in between. Germline assignment: CDR1 SGHRS and CDR2 YFSETQ. Together with reference TRBV5-1 and TRBJ2-7, the CDR3 gives the full variable domain: KAGVTQTPRYLIKTRGQQVTLSCSPISGHRSVSWYQQTPGQGLQFLFEYFSETQRNKGNFPGRFSGRQFSNSRSEMNVSTLELGDSALYLCASRRAEYYEQYFGPGTRLTVT.

This chain uses TRBV2 with TRBJ2-3; the D is unclear. V lost 7 bases and J lost 4, with 6 bases in between. The CDR3 contains 11 residues. The germline CDR1 and CDR2 sequences are SNHLY and FYNNEI. The CDR3 region has the DNA TGTGCCAGCATAATTTCAGATACGCAGTATTTT. It yields the protein CASIISDTQYF.

The J gene is TRBJ2-7, the V gene TRBV11-3; the match to TRBD1 covers 8 bases. Germline-derived CDR1 and CDR2 are SGHNT and YENEEA. The CDR3 contains 16 residues. After removal of 0 bases from V and 0 bases from J, the junction contained 4 bases not matched to a gene. CDR3 residues: CASSLDSGQASYEQYF. The CDR3 coding sequence is TGTGCCAGCAGCTTAGATTCGGGACAGGCCTCCTACGAGCAGTACTTC.

In its sample, this clonotype was seen many times. The chain has TRBV12-3 or TRBV12-4 and TRBJ2-7, with TRBD1 as a possible D gene (6 bases). The CDR3 is 14 amino acids. V was shortened by 6 bases and J by 2 bases, with 14 bases between the two germline ends. The CDR3 is CASRFRQGTYEQYF. In DNA, the CDR3 is TGTGCCAGCAGGTTCCGTCAGGGGACCTACGAGCAGTACTTC.

This clonotype appeared many times. The chain employs TRBV28 and TRBJ2-1, with 9 bases aligning to TRBD2. The trim removed 5 bases at V and 8 bases at J, leaving 7 bases unmatched. The CDR3 contains 14 residues. Germline V gives CDR1 MDHEN, CDR2 SYDVKM. The chain's CDR3 is CASSVAGVGDEQFF. CDR3 nucleotides: TGTGCCAGCAGTGTAGCGGGAGTCGGAGATGAGCAGTTCTTC.

DNA for the CDR3: TGCAGTGCCCCCGGGGGAGGAGCGCACGGGGAGCTGTTTTTT. It codes for CSAPGGGAHGELFF. This rearrangement joins TRBV20-1 to TRBJ2-2; D is possibly TRBD2 (6 bases). Germline CDR1 is DFQATT and CDR2 is SNEGSKA (reference sequence). Trimming removed 6 bases at V and 7 bases at J, with 18 bases between. The CDR3 is made up of 14 amino acids.

J is TRBJ1-2 and V is TRBV30; D unclear. Germline CDR1 is GTSNPN and CDR2 is SVGIG (reference sequence). The ends were cut back, 0 bases at V and 7 bases at J, with 12 bases in the middle. CDR3 length: 13 residues. The CDR3 sequence: CAWSVHRAGGYTF. DNA of the CDR3: TGTGCCTGGAGTGTACATCGGGCTGGTGGCTACACCTTC.

A single count supports this clonotype. V gene TRBV6-1 combines with J gene TRBJ1-5, with a tentative D call TRBD1 (6 bases). Germline loops: CDR1 MNHNS, CDR2 SASEGT. The CDR3 loop spans 15 amino acids. Trimming stripped 5 bases from V and 7 bases from J, with 18 bases between. The CDR3 reads CASSKVLQGNQPQHF. The CDR3 nucleotides are TGTGCCAGCAGTAAGGTTCTGCAGGGGAACCAGCCCCAGCATTTT.

This clonotype was seen a handful of times. The chain joins TRBV5-1 to TRBJ2-3, with D maybe TRBD2 (6 bases). V was trimmed by 5 bases and J by 2 bases, leaving 15 bases between them. CDR1 is SGHRS, CDR2 YFSETQ, per germline. This CDR3 contains 15 residues. DNA for the CDR3: TGCGCCAGCAGTAGGGCTAGCGTGCCCACAGATACGCAGTATTTT. This codes for CASSRASVPTDTQYF.

The chain combines TRBV20-1 with TRBJ2-7; 7 nucleotides align to TRBD1. The CDR3 is made up of 11 amino acids. Germline assignment: CDR1 DFQATT and CDR2 SNEGSKA (reference sequence). V lost 6 bases, J lost 6 bases, and 5 bases stayed unmatched. The CDR3 coding sequence is TGCAGTGCGATAGACAGGGCCGAGCAGTACTTC. The encoded protein is CSAIDRAEQYF.

This clonotype was seen ten or more times. This rearrangement joins TRBV3-1 to TRBJ2-1; 8 bases are shared with TRBD2. This CDR3 has 17 residues. The V gene end was trimmed by 0 bases and the J gene end by 0 bases; junction bases not matched to a gene: 4. Germline V gives CDR1 LGHDT, CDR2 YNNKEL (reference sequence). The CDR3 reads CASSQDLGLDSYNEQFF. CDR3 nucleotides: TGTGCCAGCAGCCAAGATTTGGGACTAGACTCCTACAATGAGCAGTTCTTC.

The rearrangement uses TRBV9 and TRBJ2-2; no reliable D call. V shed 5 bases and J shed 0 bases, with 11 bases lying between them. This CDR3 has 15 residues. Looked up from germline, CDR1 is SGDLS and CDR2 is YYNGEE. The CDR3 DNA reads as TGTGCCAGCAGTCAAGGGAACGCGAACACCGGGGAGCTGTTTTTT. Protein product: CASSQGNANTGELFF. Full variable domain (missing parts from reference TRBV9 and TRBJ2-2): DSGVTQTPKHLITATGQRVTLRCSPRSGDLSVYWYQQSLDQGLQFLIQYYNGEERAKGNILERFSAQQFPDLHSELNLSSLELGDSALYFCASSQGNANTGELFFGEGSRLTVL.

This clonotype came up many times. The gene calls are TRBV28 and TRBJ2-7, with D unresolved. The CDR3 is made up of 13 amino acids. Germline V CDR1 and CDR2: MDHEN, SYDVKM. The germline V and J ends were trimmed by 2 bases and 6 bases, with 11 bases remaining between them. CDR3 residues: CASSLGRSAEQYF. The DNA of the CDR3 is TGTGCCAGCAGTTTAGGGCGATCGGCCGAGCAGTACTTC.

This clonotype was counted at least ten times. The genes are TRBV30 and TRBJ2-1; 15 bases match TRBD2. The V gene end was trimmed by 2 bases and the J gene end by 8 bases; junction bases not matched to a gene: 7. The CDR3 runs to 16 residues. Per germline, CDR1 GTSNPN and CDR2 SVGIG (reference sequence). The chain's CDR3 is CAWSLGLAGGADEQFF. Here the CDR3 DNA reads TGTGCCTGGAGTCTGGGACTAGCGGGAGGAGCGGATGAGCAGTTCTTC.

This clonotype was counted many times. The J gene is TRBJ1-1, the V gene TRBV27; D is ambiguous. The CDR3 spans 13 residues. Germline CDR1 MNHEY, CDR2 SMNVEV (reference sequence). With 5 bases removed from V and 2 bases from J, the gap between germline ends came to 9 bases. The CDR3 sequence is CASSRGTNTEAFF. Written as DNA, the CDR3 is TGTGCCAGCAGTCGCGGTACTAACACTGAAGCTTTCTTT.

The chain carries TRBV19 and TRBJ2-2; 14 bases fit TRBD2. This CDR3 has 18 amino acids. Germline-derived CDR1 and CDR2 are LNHDA and SQIVND (reference sequence). Losses at the gene ends were 0 bases for V and 7 bases for J; bases not matched to a gene: 7. In DNA, the CDR3 is TGTGCCAGTAGTATAGACGCAGGGACTAGCGGGAGTAGCGGGGAGCTGTTTTTT. Protein product: CASSIDAGTSGSSGELFF.

This clonotype has a count of ten or more. V and J are TRBV28 and TRBJ2-5, with 9 bases fitting TRBD1. The CDR3 sequence is 16 residues long. Germline V gene sequence: CDR1 MDHEN, CDR2 SYDVKM. Trimming took 5 bases from V and 6 from J; bases not matched to a gene: 13. CDR3 sequence: CASSTLGTGMKKTQYF. The CDR3, as DNA: TGTGCCAGCAGTACCTTGGGGACAGGGATGAAAAAGACCCAGTACTTC.

Many counts were recorded for this clonotype. The chain uses TRBV19 and TRBJ2-1, with 10 bases fitting TRBD2. The CDR3 covers 14 residues. CDR1 is LNHDA and CDR2 is SQIVND in the germline V gene (reference sequence). V gave up 6 bases and J gave up 4 bases; unmatched junction bases: 3. CDR3 bases: TGTGCCAGTAGCTTACTAGCGGGGTACAATGAGCAGTTCTTC. Translated, it gives CASSLLAGYNEQFF.

This clonotype was counted many times. The chain employs TRBV28 and TRBJ1-2, with 9 bases that match TRBD1. Germline CDR1 reads MDHEN; CDR2 reads SYDVKM. This CDR3 comprises 14 residues. With V trimmed by 4 bases and J by 8 bases, 8 bases remained unmatched. The CDR3 nucleotides are TGTGCCAGCAGTTACTCCGGGACAGGGTTCGGCTACACCTTC. Residues: CASSYSGTGFGYTF.

This clonotype was seen at least ten times. V and J are TRBV12-3 or TRBV12-4 and TRBJ1-5; a possible D gene is TRBD1 (5 bases). V gave up 2 bases and J gave up 2 bases, with 10 bases separating them. The length of the CDR3 is 15 residues. The CDR3: CASSLWGSRNQPQHF. CDR3 nucleotide sequence: TGTGCCAGCAGTTTATGGGGGTCCCGCAATCAGCCCCAGCATTTT.

This clonotype has a count of ten or more. This chain connects TRBV6-1 to TRBJ2-3; no definite D call. V lost 7 bases to trimming and J lost 1 base, with 15 bases between them. The CDR3 is 15 amino acids. Germline V gene sequence: CDR1 MNHNS, CDR2 SASEGT. The CDR3 loop is CASTFKLQGTDTQYF. Written as DNA, the CDR3 is TGTGCCAGCACCTTTAAATTGCAGGGCACAGATACGCAGTATTTT.

At least ten counts were recorded for this clonotype. This chain joins TRBV28 and TRBJ1-6; D is unresolved. This CDR3 spans 16 amino acids. Trimming took off 8 bases at V and 8 bases at J, with 22 bases between the two ends. Germline CDR1 reads MDHEN; CDR2 reads SYDVKM. CDR3 amino acids: CASSPVHSRGYSPLHF. The CDR3 DNA follows: TGTGCCAGCTCCCCTGTGCACTCCCGGGGATATTCACCCCTCCACTTT.

The J gene is TRBJ2-1, the V gene TRBV10-3; the match to TRBD1 covers 11 bases. Trimming cost V 7 bases and J 8 bases; bases outside gene matches: 7. The CDR3 has 14 residues. The germline V gene encodes CDR1 ENHRY and CDR2 SYGVKD. This chain's CDR3 is CAIKAGTGGYEQFF. In nucleotides, the CDR3 is TGTGCCATCAAGGCCGGGACAGGGGGTTATGAGCAGTTCTTC.

Concerning this clonotype itself: A much larger clone lies one base from this, so it may be a read error. This rearrangement joins TRBV18 to TRBJ2-5, with unresolved D. With the DNA end fitting TRBJ2-7 better, the J assignment may be wrong. CDR1 and CDR2 (germline): KGHSH, LQKENI. The CDR3 is 15 amino acids. The CDR3 nucleotides are TGTGCCGGCTCACCTCTCGTCGCGACCGCCTACGAGCAGTACTTC. As protein: CAGSPLVATAYEQYF.

This clonotype has only one observation. A much larger clone lies a single base off, so this may be a read error. The chain links TRBV11-3 to TRBJ2-1; D gene unclear. The V gene lost 4 bases and the J gene lost 0 bases, with 10 bases spanning the gap. This CDR3 is 15 amino acids long. Looked up from germline, CDR1 is SGHNT and CDR2 is YENEEA. CDR3: CASSYPATSYNEQFF. The CDR3 DNA sequence: TGTGCCAGCAGCTACCCGGCGACCTCCTACAATGAGCAGTTCTTC. Supplemented by reference TRBV11-3 and TRBJ2-1, the full variable domain reads EAGVVQSPRYKIIEKKQPVAFWCNPISGHNTLYWYLQNLGQGPELLIRYENEEAVDDSQLPKDRFSAERLKGVDSTLKIQPAELGDSAVYLCASSYPATSYNEQFFGPGTRLTVL.

There are many counts of this clonotype. The chain couples TRBV28 to TRBJ2-1; 7 nucleotides line up with TRBD2. This CDR3 has 13 residues. Trimming cost V 5 bases and J 9 bases; bases outside gene matches: 7. The germline V gene encodes CDR1 MDHEN and CDR2 SYDVKM. DNA of the CDR3: TGTGCCAGCAGTCCCGCGGGAGACGGTGAGCAGTTCTTC. Residues: CASSPAGDGEQFF.

Ten or more counts support this clonotype. The V call is TRBV27, the J call TRBJ1-2; D call uncertain. V lost 3 bases and J 8 bases, leaving 22 bases between the germline ends. Germline V gene data show CDR1 as MNHEY and CDR2 as SMNVEV (reference sequence). The length of the CDR3 is 16 residues. CDR3 region: CASSFEYTGSAGGYTF. As DNA, the CDR3 is TGTGCCAGCAGTTTCGAGTATACTGGCTCGGCGGGAGGCTACACCTTC.

The rearrangement joins TRBV18 to TRBJ2-1; 15 bases are shared with TRBD2. The germline CDR1 and CDR2 sequences are KGHSH and LQKENI. Trimming cost V 3 bases and J 6 bases; bases outside gene matches: 3. The CDR3 covers 16 residues. The CDR3 DNA reads as TGTGCCAGCTCACCGGGACTAGCGGGAGGTCTCAATGAGCAGTTCTTC. Translation gives CASSPGLAGGLNEQFF. Full variable domain (rest looked up from reference TRBV18 and TRBJ2-1): NAGVMQNPRHLVRRRGQEARLRCSPMKGHSHVYWYRQLPEEGLKFMVYLQKENIIDESGMPKERFSAEFPKEGPSILRIQQVVRGDSAAYFCASSPGLAGGLNEQFFGPGTRLTVL.

Only a few counts were recorded for this clonotype. The chain joins TRBV24-1 to TRBJ2-2; D uncertain. Deletions cut 8 bases from V and 4 bases from J, with 13 bases between. There are 14 residues in the CDR3. Germline assignment: CDR1 KGHDR and CDR2 SFDVKD. This chain's CDR3 is CATKGPGGTGELFF. The CDR3 DNA reads TGTGCCACCAAAGGACCAGGCGGCACCGGGGAGCTGTTTTTT.